These 23 T cell receptor beta chains share one sample of origin, sequenced in a study of blood T cell repertoires in COVID-19. Clones were sequenced by immunoSEQ multiplex PCR, and TCRdb holds only the in-frame ones, with some missing. The table includes about 120,000 clones, 65% to 90% detected once. The sequenced material came from peripheral blood. The receptors here all came from a man at least 80 years old with acute or convalescent COVID-19.

This rearrangement joins TRBV5-4 to TRBJ1-4; 9 positions agree with TRBD1. Germline V gene lookup returns CDR1 SGHNT and CDR2 YYREEE (reference sequence). This CDR3 is 14 amino acids long. V shed 4 bases and J 5 bases; nucleotides not matched to a gene: 3. The CDR3 bases are TGTGCCAGCAGCCGTACAGGGGGCAATGAAAAACTGTTTTTT. This gives the protein CASSRTGGNEKLFF.

The chain carries TRBV6-6 and TRBJ2-5, with 12 bases aligning to TRBD2. This CDR3 spans 16 amino acids. Germline V gene sequence: CDR1 MNHNY, CDR2 SVGAGI (reference sequence). J gave up 1 base and V 2 bases, and 2 bases lay outside the gene matches. CDR3 DNA: TGTGCCAGCAGTTACCCGGGACTAGCGGGCCAAGAGACCCAGTACTTC. Translation gives CASSYPGLAGQETQYF.

This clone was seen a handful of times. The chain carries TRBV4-1 and TRBJ1-1; 9 bases agree with TRBD1. The CDR3 sequence is 17 residues long. Germline V gene sequence: CDR1 MGHRA, CDR2 YSYEKL. V dropped 2 bases and J dropped 0; count of bases not matched to a gene: 7. The CDR3 sequence: CASSQPGDRALNTEAFF. CDR3 sequence (DNA): TGCGCCAGCAGCCAACCAGGGGACAGGGCCTTGAACACTGAAGCTTTCTTT.

V and J are TRBV2 and TRBJ2-6; D unresolved. Germline V gives CDR1 SNHLY, CDR2 FYNNEI. The ends were cut back, 2 bases at V and 2 bases at J, with 7 bases in the middle. This CDR3 comprises 15 residues. DNA of the CDR3: TGTGCCAGCAGTGAACGGGTCCCTGGGGCCAACGTCCTGACTTTC. It specifies CASSERVPGANVLTF.

The V call is TRBV3-1 (or the pseudogene TRBV3-2), the J call TRBJ1-3; D uncertain. V lost 0 bases and J 16 bases, leaving 13 bases between the germline ends. This CDR3 has 12 residues. Per germline, CDR1 LGHDT and CDR2 YNNKEL (reference sequence). Here the CDR3 DNA reads TGTGCCAGCAGCCAAGATTCCAGGCCCTTGTATTTT. Protein: CASSQDSRPLYF.

The J gene is TRBJ1-1, the V gene TRBV19, with TRBD1 matching 7 bases. Trimming took 6 bases from V and 6 from J; bases not matched to a gene: 7. Germline V gene data show CDR1 as LNHDA and CDR2 as SQIVND (reference sequence). CDR3 length: 13 amino acids. The CDR3, as DNA: TGTGCCAGTAGGGACAGGACTTGGGCTGAAGCTTTCTTT. The encoded protein is CASRDRTWAEAFF. Based on the CDR3 plus reference TRBV19 and TRBJ1-1, the full variable domain is DGGITQSPKYLFRKEGQNVTLSCEQNLNHDAMYWYRQDPGQGLRLIYYSQIVNDFQKGDIAEGYSVSREKKESFPLTVTSAQKNPTAFYLCASRDRTWAEAFFGQGTRLTVV.

This chain uses TRBV7-3 with TRBJ2-6; D possibly corresponds to TRBD1 (5 bases). Germline CDR1 reads SGHTA; CDR2 reads FQGTGA. Trimming took 5 bases from V and 0 from J, leaving 17 bases between them. The CDR3 has 18 amino acids. The CDR3: CASSLTRDLDSGANVLTF. The CDR3 region has the DNA TGTGCCAGCAGCCTCACCAGGGATCTGGACTCTGGGGCCAACGTCCTGACTTTC. The variable domain in full, with the rest retrieved from reference TRBV7-3 and TRBJ2-6, is GAGVSQTPSNKVTEKGKYVELRCDPISGHTALYWYRQSLGQGPEFLIYFQGTGAADDSGLPNDRFFAVRPEGSVSTLKIQRTERGDSAVYLCASSLTRDLDSGANVLTFGAGSRLTVL.

The DNA for the CDR3 is TGTGCCAGCAGTCCCGTATTAGCGGGCACAGATACGCAGTATTTT. It translates to CASSPVLAGTDTQYF. The chain employs TRBV6-2 or TRBV6-3 and TRBJ2-3, with D possibly matching TRBD2 (6 bases). The CDR3 is made up of 15 amino acids. Germline V CDR1 and CDR2: MNHEY, SVGEGT. Trimming removed 5 bases from V and 1 base from J, with 13 bases in between.

This chain connects TRBV18 to TRBJ2-5; 7 bases align to TRBD1. CDR3 length: 14 residues. V was pared by 1 base and J by 5 bases, with 4 bases of the junction left unmatched. Germline V gene sequence: CDR1 KGHSH, CDR2 LQKENI. The CDR3 loop is CASSPQGAAETQYF. The CDR3 DNA sequence: TGTGCCAGCTCACCACAGGGGGCGGCGGAGACCCAGTACTTC.

This sequence joins TRBV5-5 and TRBJ1-2; 7 positions match TRBD1. The CDR3 has 16 residues. Trimming took 0 bases from V and 8 from J; bases not matched to a gene: 13. The germline gives CDR1 SGHKS, CDR2 YYEKEE (reference sequence). This CDR3 is CASSLVSGGFGYGYTF. CDR3 coding DNA: TGTGCCAGCAGCTTGGTGTCAGGGGGTTTCGGCTACGGCTACACCTTC.

The chain employs TRBV27 and TRBJ2-2, with D maybe TRBD2 (5 bases). The CDR3 is 14 amino acids. In germline, CDR1 is MNHEY, CDR2 SMNVEV (reference sequence). V gave up 4 bases and J gave up 3 bases, with 9 bases separating them. The CDR3 coding sequence is TGTGCCAGCAGTTGGAGGAGCGACACCGGGGAGCTGTTTTTT. It is translated as CASSWRSDTGELFF.

This rearrangement joins TRBV9 to TRBJ1-4, with D perhaps matching TRBD1 (6 bases). This CDR3 has 16 amino acids. Deletions cut 4 bases from V and 3 bases from J, with 16 bases between. Germline assignment: CDR1 SGDLS and CDR2 YYNGEE. CDR3 sequence: CASSPTGNGANEKLFF. CDR3 DNA: TGTGCCAGCAGCCCAACAGGGAATGGGGCTAATGAAAAACTGTTTTTT.

The chain links TRBV2 to TRBJ1-1; D might be TRBD1 (6 bases). Deletions cut 5 bases from V and 4 bases from J, with 11 bases between. Per germline, CDR1 SNHLY and CDR2 FYNNEI. The CDR3 is 13 amino acids. This CDR3 is CASSPATGTEAFF. The CDR3 nucleotides read TGTGCCAGCAGTCCAGCGACAGGCACTGAAGCTTTCTTT.

The J gene is TRBJ2-1, the V gene TRBV13, with 14 bases identical to TRBD2. This CDR3 contains 19 residues. V gave up 6 bases and J gave up 7 bases; unmatched junction bases: 17. CDR1 and CDR2 (germline): PRHDT, FYEKMQ (reference sequence). Here the CDR3 reads CASSSTGTSGGPRVNEQFF. CDR3 coding DNA: TGTGCCAGCAGTTCTACCGGGACTAGCGGGGGCCCTAGAGTAAATGAGCAGTTCTTC.

This clone was seen only once. V and J are TRBV7-8 and TRBJ2-2, with 8 positions matching TRBD1. V shed 5 bases, J shed 2 bases, and the junction held 4 bases outside the gene matches. This CDR3 has 15 residues. Germline loops: CDR1 SGHVS, CDR2 FQNEAQ. This CDR3 is CASSKDRGNTGELFF. The CDR3 nucleotides are TGTGCCAGCAGCAAAGACAGGGGTAACACCGGGGAGCTGTTTTTT.

The rearrangement uses TRBV4-2 and TRBJ1-4, with D maybe TRBD1 (6 bases). This CDR3 is 16 amino acids long. Germline CDR1 and CDR2: LGHNA and YNFKEQ. V gave up 4 bases and J gave up 12 bases, with 24 bases separating them. CDR3 coding DNA: TGTGCCAGCAGCCCGGCGGCGGACAGCGATTTCGGGGAACTGTTTTTT. Protein: CASSPAADSDFGELFF.

This clone has more than one count but fewer than ten. The J gene is TRBJ1-2, the V gene TRBV14, with D perhaps matching TRBD1 (6 bases). From germline, CDR1 is SGHDN and CDR2 FVKESK. The CDR3 contains 13 residues. V lost 0 bases and J lost 9, with 11 bases in between. CDR3 DNA: TGTGCCAGCAGCCAAGATCAGGGGTTGAGCTACACCTTC. It codes for CASSQDQGLSYTF.

This clone was seen just once. The chain couples TRBV12-3 or TRBV12-4 to TRBJ2-1; the D gene is possibly TRBD2 (5 bases). V was trimmed by 4 bases and J by 9 bases, leaving 7 bases between them. The CDR3 runs 11 residues. The CDR3 region has the DNA TGTGCCAGCAGTTCAGAGGGTGAGCAGTTCTTC. This codes for CASSSEGEQFF.

This CDR3 reads CASSQSRGVGQPQHF. The CDR3 DNA is TGCGCCAGCAGTCAATCGCGGGGGGTTGGACAGCCCCAGCATTTT. V is TRBV23-1 and J is TRBJ1-5, with D maybe TRBD1 (5 bases). Being an ORF, TRBV23-1 has a function that is uncertain. V lost 0 bases and J 7 bases, leaving 13 bases between the germline ends. The CDR3 spans 15 residues.

V and J are TRBV9 and TRBJ2-3; D gene ambiguous. CDR3 length: 16 residues. V lost 0 bases and J lost 10, with 21 bases in between. Germline V gene sequence: CDR1 SGDLS, CDR2 YYNGEE. The CDR3, as DNA: TGTGCCAGCAGCGTAGTTTCTACATCATCACAGAATGCGCAGTATTTT. Translation: CASSVVSTSSQNAQYF. Combining the CDR3 with reference TRBV9 and TRBJ2-3 gives the whole variable domain DSGVTQTPKHLITATGQRVTLRCSPRSGDLSVYWYQQSLDQGLQFLIQYYNGEERAKGNILERFSAQQFPDLHSELNLSSLELGDSALYFCASSVVSTSSQNAQYFGPGTRLTVL.

In DNA form, the CDR3 reads TGTGCCAGCAGCCTCGACAGGGCGGTAGGATCTGGCTACACCTTC. Its translation: CASSLDRAVGSGYTF. The genes are TRBV3-1 (or the pseudogene TRBV3-2) and TRBJ1-2, with 7 bases that match TRBD1. After removal of 4 bases from V and 7 bases from J, the junction contained 12 bases not matched to a gene. The CDR3 loop spans 15 amino acids. Germline V gives CDR1 LGHDT, CDR2 YNNKEL (reference sequence).

This rearrangement joins TRBV12-5 to TRBJ2-3, with D perhaps matching TRBD2 (5 bases). CDR1 is LGHNT, CDR2 FRNRAP, per germline. The CDR3 has 15 amino acids. With 3 bases removed from V and 0 bases from J, the gap between germline ends came to 10 bases. CDR3 nucleotide sequence: TGTGCTAGTGGTTTTTCAGGAGGTAGCACAGATACGCAGTATTTT. It translates to CASGFSGGSTDTQYF.

This sequence joins TRBV21-1 and TRBJ2-1; whether TRBD2, the table's D call, matches the DNA was not checked. TRBV21-1 is flagged as a pseudogene. The CDR3 length is 15 residues. Here the CDR3 reads CASSRSPRGRDEQFF. CDR3 in DNA: TGTGCCAGCAGCAGAAGCCCGCGGGGGAGGGATGAGCAGTTCTTC.